This TCR beta chain was recorded in a study of blood T cells in healthy people across ages. Each individual donor underwent a draw of approximately 9.8 milliliters of peripheral blood. Isolation per sample recovered at least 7 million PBMCs. This clonotype was picked up a small number of times. V was cut by 5 bases and J by 2 bases, with 16 bases left in between. The CDR3 has 15 residues. CDR1 is DFQATT, CDR2 SNEGSKA, per germline (reference sequence). Primers used in a second PCR of about 6 to 11 cycles were a sample-barcoded 5' primer and a J-beta primer mix. Tagging of each cDNA molecule was performed by a template-switch adaptor with 12 random nucleotides. TCRdb redid the calling of the 5' RACE reads with MiXCR, one entry per CDR3 protein. This table has fewer than 650,000 distinct CDR3 sequences, about 28% appearing once. Another study also made use of these data, one on T cells of mothers and their children.

The receptor's source is a boy aged 2 to 10 in good health. Sequencing was done on a sample of blood. The V and J genes are TRBV20-1 and TRBJ2-4; possible D gene TRBD1, 5 bases. DNA of the CDR3: TGCAGTGCTGGTCAGGGATTGTTAACCAAAAACATTCAGTACTTC. The encoded protein is CSAGQGLLTKNIQYF.